These T cell receptor beta chains were read from a single sample in a study of PD-1 blockade in classical Hodgkin lymphoma. The data were produced by immunoSEQ multiplex PCR, yet TCRdb's version contains in-frame clones alone and is incomplete. The sample shows 20,000 to 25,000 clones, 60% to 85% of them seen only once. This material consisted of peripheral blood mononuclear cells (PBMCs), taken before the second cycle of nivolumab. These receptors originate from a human donor with classical Hodgkin lymphoma. Both conserved end residues are part of each CDR3. D genes are given only for firm matches. Clone size is not always given. Where it is, it says once, few, many or a class for expanded clones.

D	size	V	J	CDR3	DNA
TRBD1	NA	TRBV4-3	TRBJ2-5	CASSRTGGYQETQYF	TGCGCCAGCTCGAGGACAGGGGGGTACCAAGAGACCCAGTACTTC
NA	NA	TRBV5-6	TRBJ1-1	CASSLVRSRITNTEAFF	TGTGCCAGCAGCTTGGTCCGGTCGAGGATTACGAACACTGAAGCTTTCTTT
NA	once	TRBV7-2	TRBJ2-3	CASTGALGSTDTQYF	TGTGCCAGCACCGGGGCCCTGGGAAGCACAGATACGCAGTATTTT
NA	NA	TRBV13	TRBJ2-1	CASSSTEDNEQFF	TGTGCCAGCAGCTCCACAGAAGACAATGAGCAGTTCTTC
NA	NA	TRBV11-2	TRBJ2-1	CASSLFVGSTKFEQFF	TGTGCCAGCAGCTTATTTGTGGGATCCACCAAGTTTGAGCAGTTCTTC
TRBD2	NA	TRBV4-2	TRBJ2-7	CASSQVSLTLAGETYEQYF	TGTGCCAGCAGCCAAGTCTCCCTTACCCTAGCGGGAGAAACCTACGAGCAGTACTTC
TRBD2	NA	TRBV28	TRBJ2-7	CASSLTSPSYEQYF	TGTGCCAGCTCCTTGACTAGCCCCTCCTACGAGCAGTACTTC
NA	NA	TRBV4-3	TRBJ1-3	CASRGWGNTIYF	TGCGCCAGCAGGGGCTGGGGAAACACCATATATTTT
NA	NA	TRBV19	TRBJ1-2	CASSDPGLNGYTF	TGTGCCAGTAGCGACCCGGGACTGAATGGCTACACCTTC
NA	once	TRBV9	TRBJ1-3	CASSVDSSGNTIYF	TGTGCCAGCAGCGTAGATAGCTCTGGAAACACCATATATTTT
NA	NA	TRBV5-1	TRBJ2-5	CASSSSLREQYF	TGCGCCAGCAGCTCTTCCCTAAGAGAGCAGTACTTC
TRBD1	NA	TRBV28	TRBJ1-2	CASSLSTGETYGYTF	TGTGCCAGCAGTTTAAGCACAGGGGAAACCTATGGCTACACCTTC
TRBD1	NA	TRBV27	TRBJ1-2	CASSLDRDTINYGYTF	TGTGCCAGCAGTTTGGACAGGGATACAATAAACTATGGCTACACCTTC
NA	NA	TRBV5-1	TRBJ1-2	CASSFTGGSYGYTF	TGCGCCAGCAGCTTCACGGGGGGGTCATATGGCTACACCTTC
TRBD1	NA	TRBV27	TRBJ1-2	CASSPTTGVSYGYTF	TGTGCCAGCAGTCCAACTACAGGGGTTTCCTATGGCTACACCTTC
TRBD1	NA	TRBV28	TRBJ1-2	CASSPTGRHGYTF	TGTGCCAGCAGTCCGACAGGGCGCCATGGCTACACCTTC
NA	NA	TRBV28	TRBJ2-1	CAIKGPWGSYNEQFF	TGTGCCATTAAAGGACCCTGGGGCTCCTACAATGAGCAGTTCTTC
NA	NA	TRBV27	TRBJ2-1	CASSSQRAYNEQFF	TGTGCCAGCAGTTCCCAGCGGGCCTACAATGAGCAGTTCTTC
TRBD1	NA	TRBV7-8	TRBJ1-5	CASSHFRQGDQPQHF	TGTGCCAGCAGCCATTTTCGACAGGGTGATCAGCCCCAGCATTTT
NA	NA	TRBV19	TRBJ1-5	CASSISRASNQPQHF	TGTGCCAGTAGTATAAGCAGGGCTAGCAATCAGCCCCAGCATTTT
NA	once	TRBV15	TRBJ2-1	CATSRRTGEQFF	TGTGCCACCAGCAGACGGACTGGGGAGCAGTTCTTC
NA	NA	TRBV2	TRBJ2-2	CASSAESGSTGELFF	TGTGCCAGCAGTGCCGAGAGTGGGAGCACCGGGGAGCTGTTTTTT
NA	NA	TRBV15	TRBJ1-2	CATSRGDYGYTF	TGTGCCACCAGCAGAGGTGACTATGGCTACACCTTC
NA	once	TRBV27	TRBJ1-2	CASSSPGANNYGYTF	TGTGCCAGCAGTTCTCCAGGGGCTAATAACTATGGCTACACCTTC
NA	NA	TRBV19	TRBJ2-2	CASSIGGAGTGELFF	TGTGCCAGTAGTATAGGGGGCGCGGGCACCGGGGAGCTGTTTTTT
NA	NA	TRBV7-9	TRBJ2-2	CASSLDYFDAELFF	TGTGCCAGCAGCTTAGACTACTTCGACGCGGAGCTGTTTTTT
NA	few	TRBV14	TRBJ2-3	CASSQDGYTQYF	TGTGCCAGCAGCCAAGATGGGTATACGCAGTATTTT
NA	NA	TRBV6-6	TRBJ2-7	CASRRDRTRSYEQYF	TGTGCCAGCAGGCGGGACAGAACTAGGTCCTACGAGCAGTACTTC
NA	NA	TRBV5-4	TRBJ1-1	CASSQALINTEAFF	TGTGCCAGCAGCCAAGCCTTGATAAACACTGAAGCTTTCTTT
NA	NA	TRBV7-9	TRBJ2-7	CASSPKAGRRDEQYF	TGTGCCAGCAGCCCCAAGGCAGGGCGTCGTGACGAGCAGTACTTC
TRBD2	NA	TRBV11-3	TRBJ2-2	CASSLSGGNTGELFF	TGTGCCAGCAGCTTGAGCGGGGGAAACACCGGGGAGCTGTTTTTT
NA	NA	TRBV10-3	TRBJ1-1	CAISDPGGAYLNTEAFF	TGTGCCATCAGTGACCCCGGGGGGGCTTACTTGAACACTGAAGCTTTCTTT
NA	NA	TRBV10-1	TRBJ2-3	CASSEGNTDTQYF	TGCGCCAGCAGTGAGGGGAACACAGATACGCAGTATTTT
NA	NA	TRBV7-9	TRBJ1-3	CASSWGVSGNTIYF	TGTGCCAGCAGTTGGGGGGTCTCTGGAAACACCATATATTTT
TRBD2	few	TRBV7-6	TRBJ2-7	CASGQLAGYEQYF	TGTGCCAGCGGCCAACTAGCGGGTTACGAGCAGTACTTC
NA	NA	TRBV27	TRBJ1-4	CASSFLNEKLFF	TGTGCCAGCAGTTTTCTCAATGAAAAACTGTTTTTT
TRBD1	NA	TRBV29-1	TRBJ1-1	CSVATGGNTEAFF	TGCAGCGTCGCGACAGGGGGGAACACTGAAGCTTTCTTT
TRBD2	NA	TRBV13	TRBJ2-7	CASSSGLAGREQYF	TGTGCCAGCAGCTCCGGACTAGCGGGACGAGAGCAGTACTTC
NA	NA	TRBV14	TRBJ1-4	CASSPTLGLNEKLFF	TGTGCCAGCAGCCCTACCTTGGGGCTTAATGAAAAACTGTTTTTT
NA	NA	TRBV16	TRBJ2-3	CASSQYRGESGSSTDTQYF	TGTGCCAGCAGCCAATATCGGGGCGAGAGCGGTAGTAGCACAGATACGCAGTATTTT
TRBD2	NA	TRBV5-4	TRBJ2-1	CASSRLAGGNNEQFF	TGTGCCAGCAGCCGACTAGCGGGGGGGAACAATGAGCAGTTCTTC
NA	NA	TRBV2	TRBJ2-7	CASSEGEPFHQYF	TGTGCCAGCAGTGAAGGAGAACCATTCCATCAGTACTTC
NA	NA	TRBV18	TRBJ2-2	CASSPGIGVGTGELFF	TGTGCCAGCTCACCCGGCATAGGAGTGGGGACCGGGGAGCTGTTTTTT
TRBD2	NA	TRBV15	TRBJ2-1	CATSSSLAGVSEQFF	TGTGCCACCAGCAGTAGTCTAGCGGGAGTTAGTGAGCAGTTCTTC
NA	NA	TRBV6-6	TRBJ1-1	CASSSGRNTEAFF	TGTGCCAGCAGTTCCGGACGCAACACTGAAGCTTTCTTT
TRBD2	NA	TRBV27	TRBJ2-1	CASRRLAGGSGDYNEQFF	TGTGCCAGCAGAAGACTAGCGGGAGGGTCTGGGGACTACAATGAGCAGTTCTTC
TRBD1	NA	TRBV29-1	TRBJ1-1	CSVGTGTGGLFTEAFF	TGCAGCGTCGGAACCGGGACAGGGGGCTTATTCACTGAAGCTTTCTTT
NA	NA	TRBV7-8	TRBJ2-1	CASSKGRVGFTYNEQFF	TGTGCCAGCAGCAAGGGTAGGGTAGGGTTCACCTACAATGAGCAGTTCTTC